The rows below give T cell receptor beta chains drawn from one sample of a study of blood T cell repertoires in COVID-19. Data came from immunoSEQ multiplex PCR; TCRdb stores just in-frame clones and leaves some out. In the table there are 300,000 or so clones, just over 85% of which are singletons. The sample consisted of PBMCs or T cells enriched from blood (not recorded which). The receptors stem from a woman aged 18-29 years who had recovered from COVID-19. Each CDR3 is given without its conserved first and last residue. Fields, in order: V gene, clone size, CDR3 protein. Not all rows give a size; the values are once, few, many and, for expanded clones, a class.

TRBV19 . ASSIQGTPGTEAF
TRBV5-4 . AVAASGGVETQY
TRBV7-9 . ASSLLTASDFNSPLH
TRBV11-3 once ASSRDTSYNEQF
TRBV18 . ASSPQQGTPGELF
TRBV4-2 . ASSQVLPSYGGRGWQETQY
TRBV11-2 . ASSLAQGGGYT
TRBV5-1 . ASSLDGTEAF
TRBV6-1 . ASSESVERGYEQY
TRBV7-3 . ASSFASGGTGELF
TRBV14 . ASSQVLAGEQY
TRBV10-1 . ASSTDRLNTEAF
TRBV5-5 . ASTLTGSEKLF
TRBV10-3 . AISDSNRGQADTQY
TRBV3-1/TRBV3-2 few ASSLGAYGYT
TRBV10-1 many ASSDSDIFGDYMNTEAF
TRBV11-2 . ASSLGVRVNTEAF
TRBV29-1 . SASPSNYGYT
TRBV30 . AWSTGFPYEQY
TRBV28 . ASSLPGHPSSGNTIY
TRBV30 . AWKAGSWTEAF
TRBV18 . ASSPPALYNEQF
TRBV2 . ASSFTYEQY
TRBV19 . ASSWWTGDIYSNQPQH
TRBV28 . ASISAGTDTEAF
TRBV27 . ASSSQYEQY
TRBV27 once ASSWTRSSTDTQY
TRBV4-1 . ASSQAVTGYEQY
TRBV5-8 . ASSKGHRPYNEQF
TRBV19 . ASNGGLGVLF
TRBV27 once ASREQGAGGANVLT
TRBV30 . AWSGGLYQPQH
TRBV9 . ASSVADNGYT
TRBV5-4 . ASSSGAGDTQY
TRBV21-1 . ASSKALFTDRGYAGVYEQY
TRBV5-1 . ASSLAGRRDEQF
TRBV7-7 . ASSLELGLAAYNEQF